This entry concerns a single TCR beta chain. Its antigen remains unknown. An end of the junction does not agree with germline; a read error may underlie this. This sample's RNA came from whole unsorted tissue. This non-tumor lung sample came from over 3 cm beyond the tumor edge. These data are taken from a study of tumor and adjacent non-tumor tissue in lung cancer. Study results and limitations: In normal lung, the top 100 clones were significantly more dominant than in tumor. TCR diversity was significantly greater in tumor than normal lung tissue.

The CDR3 runs 16 residues. CDR1 WSHSY and CDR2 SAAADI come from the germline V gene. TCRbeta libraries were built with three rounds of nested PCR, modified from ARM-PCR. TCRdb re-derived calls from the multiplex PCR reads in MiXCR, one entry per CDR3 protein. The sample shows about 90,000 distinct CDR3 sequences, approximately 73% of them seen only once. Sequenced input: distant non-tumor lung tissue. The J gene is TRBJ2-1, the V gene TRBV10-2; TRBD2 agrees at 13 bases. The TCR originated in a woman aged 45 to 65 with non-small cell lung cancer. The CDR3 sequence is CASSDTGTSGTDGQFF. CDR3 bases: TGCGCCAGTAGTGATACCGGGACTAGCGGGACCGATGGGCAGTTCTTC.